This TCR beta chain was identified in a study of blood T cell repertoires in COVID-19. Overall study: The United States, Italy and Spain provided the acute and convalescent COVID-19 samples.

Looked up from germline, CDR1 is SNHLY and CDR2 is FYNNEI. This CDR3 spans 12 amino acids. Trimming removed 0 bases at V and 16 bases at J, with 10 bases between. Clones were sequenced by immunoSEQ multiplex PCR, and TCRdb holds only the in-frame ones, with some missing. The data hold about 84,000 clones, with under 85% observed a single time. This clone has only a few counts. The sequence derives from a woman of 80 years or more with acute or convalescent COVID-19. The chain is built from TRBV2 and TRBJ1-6; D is perhaps TRBD1 (5 bases). The source material was peripheral blood. The CDR3 bases are TGTGCCAGCAGTGAAGCGTCCAGGGTGCTCCACTTT. The encoded protein is CASSEASRVLHF.